The present T cell receptor (beta chain) was sequenced within a study of identical twins. TCRdb re-called the 5' RACE reads through MiXCR, storing one row per CDR3 protein. The sample shows 300,000 to 400,000 distinct CDR3 sequences, around an eighth of them seen only once. This clonotype was counted between two and nine times. Antigen unknown. Study-level points and caveats: Reduced insertions were recorded for abundant cord blood beta clonotypes, with no such pattern in memory repertoires.

These data also formed part of another study, on yellow fever vaccine responses in identical twins.

The sample taken for sequencing was CD8+ T cells sorted from blood. This receptor was obtained from a woman aged 18-29 years in good health.

CDR3 residues: CASSLAPGTLSEQFF. CDR3 DNA sequence: TGTGCCAGCAGCTTAGCGCCAGGAACCCTGTCTGAGCAGTTCTTC. The genes are TRBV11-1 and TRBJ2-1; D uncertain. The ends were cut back, 0 bases at V and 9 bases at J, with 15 bases in the middle. CDR3 length: 15 amino acids. Germline loops: CDR1 SGHAT, CDR2 FQDESV (reference sequence).